Shown below are 26 T cell receptor beta chains from a single sample sequenced in a study of lymphopenia after photon versus proton radiotherapy. The assay was immunoSEQ multiplex PCR, and TCRdb's table has in-frame clones only and misses some. The table has tens of thousands of clones, around 83% seen once. The sequences come from peripheral blood, collected from a patient treated with photon-based radiotherapy. Source of these receptors: a man in his forties or fifties with gastric cancer.

This clone has at least ten counts. V is TRBV5-1 and J is TRBJ2-7; D is perhaps TRBD1 or TRBD2 (5 bases each). Per the germline V gene, CDR1 is SGHRS and CDR2 is YFSETQ. V was pared by 4 bases and J by 3 bases, with 14 bases between. CDR3 size: 14 residues. CDR3 loop: CASSISGRSYEQYF. In DNA, the CDR3 is TGCGCCAGCAGCATCTCGGGACGGAGCTACGAGCAGTACTTC.

V and J are TRBV15 and TRBJ1-1; 8 bases map to TRBD1. Germline trimming cut 1 base from V and 14 bases from J; bases unmatched to any gene: 21. There are 17 residues in the CDR3. Germline loops: CDR1 LNHNV, CDR2 YYDKDF (reference sequence). The DNA for the CDR3 is TGTGCCACCAGCAGAGGTCTCTCCTTGGGGACAGGTAACTTACTCTTCTTT. Its protein product is CATSRGLSLGTGNLLFF.

The chain combines TRBV7-6 with TRBJ1-2; tentative D call: TRBD1 (6 bases). Germline V gives CDR1 SGHVS, CDR2 FNYEAQ. The CDR3 covers 13 residues. Trimming stripped 4 bases from V and 0 bases from J, with 6 bases between. The CDR3: CASSSGANYGYTF. CDR3 sequence (DNA): TGTGCCAGCAGCTCAGGGGCTAACTATGGCTACACCTTC.

This clone appeared many times. The V and J genes are TRBV5-4 and TRBJ2-7, with 7 positions matching TRBD2. CDR3 length equals 14 residues. From germline, CDR1 is SGHNT and CDR2 YYREEE (reference sequence). The J segment lost 5 bases and the V segment lost 4 bases, leaving 9 bases of the junction unmatched. The CDR3 region is CASSRVAGAHEQYF. The CDR3 region has the DNA TGTGCCAGCAGCAGAGTCGCGGGAGCCCACGAGCAGTACTTC.

This chain uses TRBV19 with TRBJ1-2; weak D call: TRBD1 (6 bases). Germline V gene sequence: CDR1 LNHDA, CDR2 SQIVND (reference sequence). CDR3 length: 13 amino acids. Trimming removed 5 bases from V and 3 bases from J, with 10 bases in between. CDR3 protein: CASSPDSDYGYTF. The CDR3 DNA reads TGTGCCAGTAGTCCGGACAGCGACTATGGCTACACCTTC.

The J gene is TRBJ1-2, the V gene TRBV19; D perhaps matches TRBD1 (6 bases). CDR1 is LNHDA and CDR2 is SQIVND in the germline V gene (reference sequence). CDR3 length: 13 amino acids. Trimming left V 4 bases short and J 9 bases short, with 15 bases between. The DNA of the CDR3 is TGTGCCAGTAGTACCCAAACAGGGCTTAGCTACACCTTC. Protein product: CASSTQTGLSYTF.

The chain joins TRBV28 to TRBJ1-2, with TRBD1 matching over 9 bases. The germline gives CDR1 MDHEN, CDR2 SYDVKM. CDR3 size: 15 residues. The junction had 9 bases not matched to a gene; V was cut back by 6 bases and J by 4 bases. CDR3 sequence: CASSRTLGQGYGYTF. DNA of the CDR3: TGTGCCAGCAGCCGAACCCTGGGACAGGGCTATGGCTACACCTTC.

The gene calls are TRBV5-1 and TRBJ1-2; TRBD1 might be the D (6 bases). Trimming shortened V by 0 bases and J by 4 bases, and 16 bases separated the two germline ends. Germline loops: CDR1 SGHRS, CDR2 YFSETQ. The CDR3 has 16 residues. Here the CDR3 DNA reads TGCGCCAGCAGCTTGGGACACCGGGACATACCCTATGGCTACACCTTC. Translation gives CASSLGHRDIPYGYTF.

The chain recombines TRBV7-9 with TRBJ2-5, with D perhaps matching TRBD1 (5 bases). The V end lost 6 bases, the J end lost 4 bases, and 12 bases lay between the germline ends. CDR3 length equals 13 residues. The germline V gene encodes CDR1 SEHNR and CDR2 FQNEAQ (reference sequence). The CDR3 is CASRPRAGETQYF. For the CDR3, the DNA is TGTGCCAGCAGACCCAGGGCTGGAGAGACCCAGTACTTC. Together with reference TRBV7-9 and TRBJ2-5, the CDR3 gives the full variable domain: DTGVSQNPRHKITKRGQNVTFRCDPISEHNRLYWYRQTLGQGPEFLTYFQNEAQLEKSRLLSDRFSAERPKGSFSTLEIQRTEQGDSAMYLCASRPRAGETQYFGPGTRLLVL.

The chain recombines TRBV15 with TRBJ1-3; D call uncertain. Trimming cost V 0 bases and J 4 bases, with 10 bases left between them. CDR1 LNHNV and CDR2 YYDKDF come from the germline V gene (reference sequence). This CDR3 comprises 15 residues. As DNA, the CDR3 is TGTGCCACCAGCAGAGATCGAGCGAGGGGAAACACCATATATTTT. Amino acid sequence: CATSRDRARGNTIYF.

The chain links TRBV18 to TRBJ1-2, with a possible D match to TRBD1 (5 bases). Trimming shortened V by 4 bases and J by 0 bases, and 12 bases separated the two germline ends. CDR1 KGHSH and CDR2 LQKENI come from the germline V gene. The CDR3 length is 15 residues. Written as DNA, the CDR3 is TGTGCCAGCTCACGAGAGGGGACGGCTAACTATGGCTACACCTTC. It encodes CASSREGTANYGYTF.

The chain uses TRBV6-6 and TRBJ2-7; 10 bases are shared with TRBD1. The length of the CDR3 is 16 residues. Looked up from germline, CDR1 is MNHNY and CDR2 is SVGAGI (reference sequence). The J segment lost 2 bases and the V segment lost 8 bases, leaving 12 bases of the junction unmatched. The CDR3 reads CASSSSQDRGTYEQYF. The CDR3 coding sequence is TGTGCCAGCTCCTCCTCCCAGGACAGGGGGACCTACGAGCAGTACTTC.

This sequence joins TRBV5-4 and TRBJ2-3, with D possibly called TRBD1 or TRBD2 (6 bases each). Germline V lookup: CDR1 SGHNT, CDR2 YYREEE (reference sequence). Trimming removed 4 bases at V and 0 bases at J, with 15 bases between. The CDR3 is made up of 16 amino acids. The CDR3, as DNA: TGTGCCAGCAGCCTGAGGGGGGACCCTAGCACAGATACGCAGTATTTT. Translation gives CASSLRGDPSTDTQYF.

This sequence joins TRBV19 and TRBJ2-1, with D unresolved. The V end lost 1 base, the J end lost 4 bases, and 8 bases lay between the germline ends. Looked up from germline, CDR1 is LNHDA and CDR2 is SQIVND (reference sequence). The CDR3 totals 14 residues. CDR3 DNA sequence: TGTGCCAGTAGTATAGCAACGCCTTACAATGAGCAGTTCTTC. It yields the protein CASSIATPYNEQFF. The full variable domain, with the rest looked up from reference TRBV19 and TRBJ2-1, is DGGITQSPKYLFRKEGQNVTLSCEQNLNHDAMYWYRQDPGQGLRLIYYSQIVNDFQKGDIAEGYSVSREKKESFPLTVTSAQKNPTAFYLCASSIATPYNEQFFGPGTRLTVL.

The chain joins TRBV30 to TRBJ2-2, with no clear D. Looked up from germline, CDR1 is GTSNPN and CDR2 is SVGIG (reference sequence). The CDR3 consists of 13 residues. V gave up 0 bases and J gave up 4 bases, with 6 bases separating them. CDR3 bases: TGTGCCTGGAGTGTCGTAGTCACCGGGGAGCTGTTTTTT. This sequence encodes CAWSVVVTGELFF.

Relative to its sample, this clone is large. V usage is TRBV27 and J usage is TRBJ1-1, with D perhaps TRBD1 (5 bases). Trimming left V 0 bases short and J 7 bases short, with 15 bases between. Germline lookup yields CDR1 MNHEY and CDR2 SMNVEV (reference sequence). The CDR3 consists of 15 residues. The CDR3: CASSLSYLNGGEAFF. CDR3 coding DNA: TGTGCCAGCAGTTTATCCTACCTCAATGGGGGTGAAGCTTTCTTT.

The V call is TRBV5-1, the J call TRBJ2-7, with 12 nucleotides matching TRBD2. The ends lost 4 bases at V and 1 base at J; junction bases unmatched: 9. The CDR3 runs to 17 residues. The germline V gene encodes CDR1 SGHRS and CDR2 YFSETQ. The CDR3 region is CASSPPTSGSQSYEQYF. CDR3 sequence (DNA): TGCGCCAGCAGCCCCCCGACTAGCGGGAGCCAGTCCTACGAGCAGTACTTC. The whole variable domain, filled in from reference TRBV5-1 and TRBJ2-7, reads KAGVTQTPRYLIKTRGQQVTLSCSPISGHRSVSWYQQTPGQGLQFLFEYFSETQRNKGNFPGRFSGRQFSNSRSEMNVSTLELGDSALYLCASSPPTSGSQSYEQYFGPGTRLTVT.

This sequence joins TRBV30 and TRBJ1-1, with 9 nucleotides matching TRBD1. J gave up 10 bases and V 3 bases, and 12 bases lay outside the gene matches. This CDR3 comprises 14 residues. Germline loops: CDR1 GTSNPN, CDR2 SVGIG (reference sequence). Here the CDR3 reads CAWSLTGGGRPAFF. The CDR3 bases are TGTGCCTGGAGCCTTACAGGGGGCGGGCGGCCAGCTTTCTTT.

This clone was observed a few times. The chain has TRBV7-9 and TRBJ1-4, with 7 nucleotides matching TRBD1. This CDR3 has 15 amino acids. Germline trimming cut 4 bases from V and 8 bases from J; bases unmatched to any gene: 10. CDR1 SEHNR and CDR2 FQNEAQ come from the germline V gene (reference sequence). CDR3 nucleotides: TGTGCCAGCAGCTCCCTGGAGGGGGCTGCAGAAAAACTGTTTTTT. Protein product: CASSSLEGAAEKLFF.

The CDR3, as DNA: TGTGCCAGCAGCTTAGAACAGGGTACTAATCAGCCCCAGCATTTT. Its protein is CASSLEQGTNQPQHF. The gene calls are TRBV7-8 and TRBJ1-5, with TRBD1 as a possible D gene (6 bases). The germline V gene has CDR1 SGHVS and CDR2 FQNEAQ. The CDR3 is made up of 15 amino acids. The germline V and J ends were trimmed by 1 base and 4 bases, with 11 bases remaining between them.

The chain links TRBV7-9 to TRBJ2-7; D gene unclear. The CDR3 totals 13 residues. V gave up 1 base and J gave up 6 bases, with 10 bases separating them. Looked up from germline, CDR1 is SEHNR and CDR2 is FQNEAQ (reference sequence). CDR3 DNA sequence: TGTGCCAGCAGCTTAGAATCTGGGTTCGAGCAGTACTTC. Protein sequence: CASSLESGFEQYF.

This rearrangement joins TRBV5-1 to TRBJ1-1; 7 bases match TRBD1. Trimming removed 4 bases from V and 1 base from J; junction bases left unmatched: 7. Germline CDR1 SGHRS, CDR2 YFSETQ. The length of the CDR3 is 15 residues. The CDR3 DNA sequence: TGCGCCAGCAGCCTGACAGGGTTTGGGAACACTGAAGCTTTCTTT. This codes for CASSLTGFGNTEAFF.

CDR3 in amino acids: CASSLVTLAGSGANVLTF. The CDR3 nucleotides read TGTGCCAGCAGCTTAGTGACTCTAGCGGGATCTGGGGCCAACGTCCTGACTTTC. The chain couples TRBV7-2 to TRBJ2-6, with TRBD2 matching over 9 bases. Germline values: CDR1 SGHTA, CDR2 FQGNSA. The CDR3 is 18 amino acids. V was clipped by 1 base and J by 1 base; unmatched bases: 5. Drawing the rest from reference TRBV7-2 and TRBJ2-6, the complete variable domain is GAGVSQSPSNKVTEKGKDVELRCDPISGHTALYWYRQSLGQGLEFLIYFQGNSAPDKSGLPSDRFSAERTGGSVSTLTIQRTQQEDSAVYLCASSLVTLAGSGANVLTFGAGSRLTVL.

J is TRBJ2-1 and V is TRBV7-6; possible D gene TRBD2, 6 bases. The V end lost 5 bases, the J end lost 9 bases, and 14 bases lay between the germline ends. The CDR3 totals 13 residues. Germline assignment: CDR1 SGHVS and CDR2 FNYEAQ. CDR3 sequence (DNA): TGTGCCAGCAGCCAGAGGGAGGAAAGTGAGCAGTTCTTC. It specifies CASSQREESEQFF.

This clone appeared a single time. V is TRBV28 and J is TRBJ1-1; D uncertain. V lost 0 bases to trimming and J lost 0 bases, with 8 bases between them. Germline V CDR1 and CDR2: MDHEN, SYDVKM. The CDR3 loop spans 15 amino acids. As DNA, the CDR3 is TGTGCCAGCAGTTTATGGGACTCTATGAACACTGAAGCTTTCTTT. Its translation is CASSLWDSMNTEAFF.

The chain joins TRBV28 to TRBJ2-1, with 7 bases lining up with TRBD2. V shed 2 bases and J 5 bases; nucleotides not matched to a gene: 12. CDR1 and CDR2 (germline): MDHEN, SYDVKM. This CDR3 comprises 17 residues. The CDR3 DNA reads TGTGCCAGCAGTTTACCCCCTCTGAAGCGGGACCACAATGAGCAGTTCTTC. It encodes CASSLPPLKRDHNEQFF.